Following are 7 T cell receptor beta chains from one sample sequenced in a study of glioma-infiltrating T cells. TCR alpha and beta CDR3 regions were amplified from RNA using iRepertoire nested multiplex PCR. TCRdb analysed the multiplex PCR reads with MiXCR anew, one entry per CDR3 protein. The profile covers roughly 120,000 distinct CDR3 sequences, with about 23% appearing a single time and over 12% taken by the ten largest. Source material: glioma tissue, nonneoplastic brain tissue, or PBMCs (not recorded which). These TCRs come from a human donor with low-grade glioma or glioblastoma, undergoing nonglioma brain surgery, or in good health (not recorded which).

This clonotype was counted at least ten times. The rearrangement joins TRBV11-2 to TRBJ2-7; weak D call: TRBD1 (5 bases). Trimming left V 2 bases short and J 4 bases short, with 9 bases between. The germline gives CDR1 SGHAT, CDR2 FQNNGV. The length of the CDR3 is 13 residues. CDR3 bases: TGTGCCAGCAGCTTACTTGGGGCTTACGAGCAGTACTTC. It translates to CASSLLGAYEQYF.

This clonotype appeared many times. This chain connects TRBV28 to TRBJ2-5; 9 bases map to TRBD1. Germline-derived CDR1 and CDR2 are MDHEN and SYDVKM. V trimming: 3 bases; J trimming: 3 bases; junction bases outside the gene matches: 2. The CDR3 totals 14 residues. The CDR3 here is CASSFTGGEETQYF. The CDR3 DNA follows: TGTGCCAGCAGTTTTACAGGGGGCGAAGAGACCCAGTACTTC.

This clonotype was observed a few times. Mismatch with germline at one junction end may stem from a read error. V gene TRBV12-3 or TRBV12-4 combines with J gene TRBJ2-1, with D hard to call. The CDR3 has 13 residues. CDR3 loop: CAGSPPESHEQFF. The CDR3 coding sequence is TGTGCCGGCAGTCCACCCGAATCCCATGAGCAGTTCTTC.

This clonotype appeared a few times. A much larger clonotype is one base distant, so this may be a read error. The V and J genes are TRBV27 and TRBJ2-7, with a possible D match to TRBD2 (5 bases). This CDR3 contains 15 residues. Trimming removed 6 bases at V and 3 bases at J, with 18 bases between. Germline values: CDR1 MNHEY, CDR2 SMNVEV (reference sequence). The CDR3 protein is CASRLLGERYYEQYF. The DNA for the CDR3 is TGTGCCAGCAGACTGCTCGGGGAGCGGTACTACGAGCAGTACTTC.

Comments on this clonotype: This may be a read error, as it is one base from a much larger clone. The chain recombines TRBV9 with TRBJ2-5, with TRBD2 identical over 14 bases. The germline CDR1 and CDR2 sequences are SGDLS and YYNGEE. The CDR3 contains 17 residues. CDR3 DNA: TGTGCCAGCAGAGTAGCTGGGACTAGCGGGAGCCAAGAGACCCAGTACTTC. Translating gives CASRVAGTSGSQETQYF.

This clonotype was counted a few times. Being one base from a much bigger clone, this may be a read error. The chain joins TRBV28 to TRBJ2-1, with unresolved D. Germline values: CDR1 MDHEN, CDR2 SYDVKM. The CDR3 is 12 residues long. The chain's CDR3 is CVAVSSYNEQSF. The CDR3 DNA sequence: TGTGTAGCCGTGAGCTCCTACAATGAGCAGTCCTTC.

This clonotype has just one count. Sequence at one end of the junction differs from germline and may be a read error. The chain couples TRBV27 to TRBJ2-7; D not certain. This CDR3 has 14 residues. CDR1 is MNHEY, CDR2 SMNVEV, per germline (reference sequence). This CDR3 reads CASSSRAGYYEQYF. CDR3 nucleotide sequence: TGTGCTAGCAGTTCTCGGGCCGGCTACTACGAGCAGTACTTC.